Listed below are T cell receptor beta chains from one sample, sequenced in a study of blood T cell repertoires in COVID-19. The data were produced by immunoSEQ multiplex PCR, yet TCRdb's version contains in-frame clones alone and is incomplete. The table lists around 300,000 clones, approximately 86% of them singletons, with almost 9.5% in the top ten. Sequenced: peripheral blood. The receptors shown here come from a man between 18 and 35 years old with active or convalescent COVID-19. Both conserved end residues are part of each CDR3. D genes are given only for firm matches. Only some rows state a clone size, as once, few, many or a class for expanded clones.

D: TRBD2
size: -
V: TRBV27
J: TRBJ2-5
CDR3: CASSGTSGGLETQYF
DNA: TGTGCCAGCAGCGGGACTAGCGGGGGATTGGAGACCCAGTACTTC

D: TRBD1
size: -
V: TRBV3-1/TRBV3-2
J: TRBJ2-3
CDR3: CASSNSGTATDTQYF
DNA: TGTGCCAGCAGCAATTCCGGGACAGCCACAGATACGCAGTATTTT

D: -
size: once
V: TRBV6-5
J: TRBJ2-5
CDR3: CASSYEAMKTQYF
DNA: TGTGCCAGCAGTTACGAGGCTATGAAGACCCAGTACTTC

D: -
size: -
V: TRBV29-1
J: TRBJ2-3
CDR3: CSVEDEAGLDTQYF
DNA: TGCAGCGTTGAAGATGAGGCAGGGTTAGATACGCAGTATTTT

D: -
size: -
V: TRBV19
J: TRBJ1-4
CDR3: CASSPQGGYEEKLFF
DNA: TGTGCCAGTAGCCCCCAGGGAGGGTATGAGGAAAAACTGTTTTTT

D: -
size: -
V: TRBV6-5
J: TRBJ1-1
CDR3: CASRLYQGNTEAFF
DNA: TGTGCCAGCAGACTCTATCAGGGGAACACTGAAGCTTTCTTT

D: TRBD1
size: few
V: TRBV19
J: TRBJ1-2
CDR3: CASSIGNRGRGGYTF
DNA: TGTGCCAGTAGTATCGGTAACAGGGGGCGCGGTGGCTACACCTTC

D: TRBD2
size: -
V: TRBV4-2
J: TRBJ2-3
CDR3: CASSPTSGRNTDTQYF
DNA: TGTGCCAGCAGCCCGACTAGCGGGCGGAACACAGATACGCAGTATTTT

D: TRBD1
size: -
V: TRBV5-5
J: TRBJ2-4
CDR3: CASSGMGQLAKNIQYF
DNA: TGTGCCAGCAGCGGGATGGGACAGCTAGCCAAAAACATTCAGTACTTC

D: TRBD1
size: -
V: TRBV2
J: TRBJ1-1
CDR3: CASRLQGAHTEAFF
DNA: TGTGCCAGCCGCCTACAGGGGGCTCACACTGAAGCTTTCTTT

D: -
size: -
V: TRBV7-3
J: TRBJ2-7
CDR3: CASSSDSAYEQYF
DNA: TGTGCCAGCAGCTCCGATTCGGCCTACGAGCAGTACTTC

D: -
size: -
V: TRBV5-5
J: TRBJ2-1
CDR3: CASSKYNEQFF
DNA: TGTGCCAGCAGCAAATATAATGAGCAGTTCTTC

D: -
size: -
V: TRBV28
J: TRBJ1-4
CDR3: CASSLYPLRGEENEKLFF
DNA: TGTGCCAGCAGTTTATACCCCCTCCGGGGAGAGGAGAATGAAAAACTGTTTTTT

D: -
size: -
V: TRBV7-2
J: TRBJ1-2
CDR3: CASSLDRTNYGYTF
DNA: TGTGCCAGCAGCTTAGACAGAACGAACTATGGCTACACCTTC

D: -
size: -
V: TRBV7-3
J: TRBJ1-2
CDR3: CASSSHLLDNYGYTF
DNA: TGTGCCAGCAGCTCCCACCTTCTAGATAACTATGGCTACACCTTC

D: -
size: -
V: TRBV1
J: TRBJ2-3
CDR3: CTSSLIGVRTDTQYF
DNA: TGCACCAGCAGCCTCATAGGGGTACGGACAGATACGCAGTATTTT

D: -
size: -
V: TRBV7-9
J: TRBJ1-1
CDR3: CASSSPAGPLLDTEAFF
DNA: TGTGCCAGCAGCTCTCCCGCGGGACCTCTCCTTGACACTGAAGCTTTCTTT

D: -
size: -
V: TRBV7-2
J: TRBJ2-2
CDR3: CASSSPGTLITGELFF
DNA: TGTGCCAGCAGCTCCCCCGGGACTCTCATCACCGGGGAGCTGTTTTTT

D: -
size: -
V: TRBV2
J: TRBJ1-1
CDR3: CASSAQGDTEAFF
DNA: TGTGCCAGCAGCGCTCAAGGGGACACTGAAGCTTTCTTT

D: TRBD2
size: few
V: TRBV15
J: TRBJ2-3
CDR3: CATSRVLAGSTDTQYF
DNA: TGTGCCACCAGCAGAGTACTAGCGGGGAGCACAGATACGCAGTATTTT

D: -
size: once
V: TRBV12-3/TRBV12-4
J: TRBJ2-7
CDR3: CASSTGVYEQYF
DNA: TGTGCCAGCAGCACGGGGGTCTACGAGCAGTACTTC

D: -
size: -
V: TRBV12-5
J: TRBJ2-7
CDR3: CASGLVRGSREQYF
DNA: TGTGCTAGTGGTTTGGTCCGAGGGTCCCGCGAGCAGTACTTC

D: TRBD1
size: -
V: TRBV5-6
J: TRBJ2-7
CDR3: CASSQGTGHEQYF
DNA: TGTGCCAGCAGCCAAGGGACAGGGCACGAGCAGTACTTC

D: -
size: -
V: TRBV7-2
J: TRBJ1-4
CDR3: CASSLAGRMGGEKLFF
DNA: TGTGCCAGCAGCTTAGCGGGCAGGATGGGTGGAGAAAAACTGTTTTTT

D: -
size: -
V: TRBV11-2
J: TRBJ1-2
CDR3: CASSFSKGDLYTF
DNA: TGTGCCAGCAGCTTTAGTAAGGGGGACCTCTACACCTTC

D: TRBD1
size: -
V: TRBV5-1
J: TRBJ1-4
CDR3: CASSSDRAEKLFF
DNA: TGCGCCAGCAGCTCGGACAGGGCTGAAAAACTGTTTTTT

D: TRBD1
size: once
V: TRBV5-4
J: TRBJ1-2
CDR3: CASSTPGTGGVYGYTF
DNA: TGTGCCAGCAGCACACCCGGGACAGGGGGCGTCTATGGCTACACCTTC

D: -
size: -
V: TRBV10-3
J: TRBJ2-7
CDR3: CAISEGGLNLPSYEQYF
DNA: TGTGCCATCAGTGAGGGTGGACTTAATCTACCCTCCTACGAGCAGTACTTC

D: TRBD1
size: -
V: TRBV7-9
J: TRBJ1-6
CDR3: CASSLTDRPDSPLHF
DNA: TGTGCCAGCAGCCTAACGGACAGGCCGGATTCACCCCTCCACTTT

D: TRBD1
size: -
V: TRBV29-1
J: TRBJ2-7
CDR3: CSVRGGTGSYEQYF
DNA: TGCAGCGTTAGGGGCGGGACAGGGTCCTACGAGCAGTACTTC

D: -
size: few
V: TRBV12-3/TRBV12-4
J: TRBJ2-5
CDR3: CASSPGLSETQYF
DNA: TGTGCCAGCTCACCGGGGTTATCAGAGACCCAGTACTTC

D: TRBD1
size: -
V: TRBV12-3/TRBV12-4
J: TRBJ1-2
CDR3: CASSLGDRWGYTF
DNA: TGTGCCAGCAGTTTAGGGGACAGATGGGGCTACACCTTC

D: -
size: few
V: TRBV25-1
J: TRBJ2-1
CDR3: CASSQTEYNEQFF
DNA: TGTGCCAGCAGTCAGACAGAATACAATGAGCAGTTCTTC

D: TRBD1
size: -
V: TRBV18
J: TRBJ1-6
CDR3: CASSLGQPGPPLHF
DNA: TGTGCCAGCTCACTGGGACAGCCAGGGCCACCCCTCCACTTT

D: -
size: -
V: TRBV7-9
J: TRBJ1-2
CDR3: CASSLGRAERGYTF
DNA: TGTGCCAGCAGCTTAGGGCGGGCCGAGCGAGGCTACACCTTC

D: -
size: -
V: TRBV5-4
J: TRBJ1-1
CDR3: CASSDVGDTEAFF
DNA: TGTGCCAGCAGCGACGTAGGGGACACTGAAGCTTTCTTT

D: TRBD2
size: -
V: TRBV2
J: TRBJ2-1
CDR3: CASRRLAGDRNEQFF
DNA: TGTGCCAGCAGACGACTAGCGGGGGACCGCAATGAGCAGTTCTTC

D: TRBD2
size: once
V: TRBV3-1/TRBV3-2
J: TRBJ2-1
CDR3: CASSQVAGDATSSYNEQFF
DNA: TGTGCCAGCAGCCAAGTAGCGGGGGATGCTACCAGCTCCTACAATGAGCAGTTCTTC

D: TRBD1
size: -
V: TRBV11-2
J: TRBJ1-1
CDR3: CASSLAHTEARTGF
DNA: TGTGCCAGCAGCTTAGCCCACACGGAGGCCCGGACAGGGTTT

D: -
size: -
V: TRBV18
J: TRBJ2-7
CDR3: CASSPGYEQYF
DNA: TGTGCCAGCTCACCCGGCTACGAGCAGTACTTC